Sequencing of this T cell receptor (beta chain) was carried out in a study of cytomegalovirus exposure and HLA in healthy donors. Points from the study as a whole: In an earlier analysis, in approximately 630 donors, most V segments appeared productive either ~90% or ~30% of the time. Upon later analysis, TCR association rates were observed to vary by HLA locus, being highest for DRB1 and lowest for HLA-C. A missense DCLRE1C variant was associated with V- and J-gene trimming of TCR beta chains in a later analysis, and an independent cohort replicated the association. Rarity marked most TCR sequences, yet some public TCRs occurred in many donors.

The V gene lost 2 bases and the J gene lost 1 base, with 14 bases spanning the gap. The CDR3 runs 16 residues. Looked up from germline, CDR1 is MNHNS and CDR2 is SASEGT. Comment on this clone: Antigen unknown.

60 Vbeta and 13 Jbeta primers were used in PCR. TCRdb keeps only in-frame clones here, not all; method: immunoSEQ multiplex PCR. The repertoire holds some 100,000 clones, with about 81% as singletons. The V call is TRBV6-1, the J call TRBJ1-1; perhaps TRBD1 as D (6 bases). Sample: PBMCs. The sequence came from a man aged 45-65 years in good health and CMV-seronegative. The CDR3 nucleotides read TGTGCCAGCAGTGAATCTTGGGGCAGGGGGAACACTGAAGCTTTCTTT. Its translation is CASSESWGRGNTEAFF.